These 18 T cell receptor beta chains were sequenced from one sample in a study of T cells after yellow fever vaccination. From the 5' RACE reads, TCRdb called clonotypes with MiXCR, one entry per CDR3 protein. The repertoire holds 300,000 or so distinct CDR3 sequences, 6.5% to 8.5% seen once, with 15% to 20% in the top ten. Sequences were derived from PBMCs, sampled around 45 days after the first yellow fever vaccination. All receptors come from a man aged 18-30 years who received the YFV17D yellow fever vaccine.

This clonotype was observed many times. The chain employs TRBV4-1 and TRBJ2-7; D assignment may be TRBD1 or TRBD2 (5 bases each). Germline V gene data show CDR1 as MGHRA and CDR2 as YSYEKL. Trimming pared 8 bases from V and 0 bases from J, leaving 17 bases between. The CDR3 runs to 15 residues. In DNA form, the CDR3 reads TGCGCCAGCGCTCCATTTGGGGGTAGCTCCTACGAGCAGTACTTC. This gives the protein CASAPFGGSSYEQYF.

The chain employs TRBV9 and TRBJ2-2; D not resolved. The CDR3 totals 15 residues. The germline V and J ends were trimmed by 2 bases and 2 bases, with 10 bases remaining between them. Germline CDR1 reads SGDLS; CDR2 reads YYNGEE. CDR3 DNA sequence: TGTGCCAGCAGCGTGGCCGGGCAAAACACCGGGGAGCTGTTTTTT. Protein product: CASSVAGQNTGELFF. The whole variable domain, filled in from reference TRBV9 and TRBJ2-2, reads DSGVTQTPKHLITATGQRVTLRCSPRSGDLSVYWYQQSLDQGLQFLIQYYNGEERAKGNILERFSAQQFPDLHSELNLSSLELGDSALYFCASSVAGQNTGELFFGEGSRLTVL.

The rearrangement uses TRBV10-3 and TRBJ2-3, with 10 bases identical to TRBD2. CDR1 is ENHRY and CDR2 is SYGVKD in the germline V gene. V was clipped by 0 bases and J by 0 bases; unmatched bases: 0. The CDR3 spans 16 residues. The CDR3 protein is CAISESSGGSTDTQYF. The CDR3 DNA is TGTGCCATCAGTGAGTCTAGCGGGGGGAGCACAGATACGCAGTATTTT.

This clonotype was recorded a few times. V usage is TRBV4-1 and J usage is TRBJ2-1, with D perhaps TRBD2 (6 bases). CDR3 length: 17 amino acids. Trimming pared 5 bases from V and 8 bases from J, leaving 25 bases between. Germline values: CDR1 MGHRA, CDR2 YSYEKL. CDR3 protein: CASSFRLKGLRRDEQFF. In DNA, the CDR3 is TGCGCCAGCAGCTTTCGGCTAAAGGGACTTCGGAGAGATGAGCAGTTCTTC.

This clonotype has more than one count but fewer than ten. J is TRBJ1-1 and V is TRBV7-8, with D maybe TRBD1 (6 bases). Germline loops: CDR1 SGHVS, CDR2 FQNEAQ. CDR3 length equals 13 residues. V was shortened by 5 bases and J by 5 bases, with 12 bases between the two germline ends. DNA for the CDR3: TGTGCCAGCAGCCCCATCAGGGGAACTGAAGCTTTCTTT. Encoded protein: CASSPIRGTEAFF.

This rearrangement joins TRBV29-1 to TRBJ1-4, with TRBD1 matching 8 bases. J gave up 7 bases and V 6 bases, and 7 bases lay outside the gene matches. This CDR3 has 13 residues. The germline V gene encodes CDR1 SQVTM and CDR2 ANQGSEA. The CDR3 protein is CSVGRGQGEKLFF. The CDR3 DNA is TGCAGCGTCGGCAGGGGGCAGGGTGAAAAACTGTTTTTT.

This clonotype was picked up many times. This chain links TRBV28 with TRBJ2-3; D may match TRBD1 or TRBD2 (5 bases each). Germline V gives CDR1 MDHEN, CDR2 SYDVKM. This CDR3 is 15 amino acids long. The V and J ends lost 2 bases and 6 bases respectively, with 15 bases between them. The CDR3, as DNA: TGTGCCAGCAGTTTAGGGGGTTTAAGGGTGGATACGCAGTATTTT. Translation gives CASSLGGLRVDTQYF.

In this sample, this clonotype turned up a few times. The chain couples TRBV27 to TRBJ2-3, with a weak D call TRBD2 (7 bases). CDR1 and CDR2 (germline): MNHEY, SMNVEV (reference sequence). This CDR3 has 14 residues. The V gene lost 4 bases and the J gene lost 6 bases, with 14 bases spanning the gap. The CDR3 sequence: CASSSRGARDTQYF. The CDR3 nucleotides read TGTGCCAGCAGTTCCCGGGGGGCTAGGGATACGCAGTATTTT.

This clonotype has a handful of counts. This chain joins TRBV7-9 and TRBJ2-5, with TRBD2 identical over 8 bases. The CDR3 is 16 amino acids. CDR1 and CDR2 (germline): SEHNR, FQNEAQ (reference sequence). The junction had 16 bases not matched to a gene; V was cut back by 7 bases and J by 6 bases. The CDR3 loop is CASMRRGDVMGKTQYF. The CDR3 DNA follows: TGTGCCAGCATGCGGCGGGGGGACGTTATGGGGAAGACCCAGTACTTC.

In this sample, this clonotype turned up a few times. The rearrangement uses TRBV7-9 and TRBJ2-1; 11 nucleotides agree with TRBD1. V trimming: 3 bases; J trimming: 6 bases; junction bases outside the gene matches: 7. The length of the CDR3 is 16 residues. Germline V lookup: CDR1 SEHNR, CDR2 FQNEAQ (reference sequence). The CDR3 sequence: CASSFTGQGETNEQFF. The CDR3 region has the DNA TGTGCCAGCAGCTTTACGGGACAGGGGGAGACCAATGAGCAGTTCTTC.

This clonotype has a handful of counts. The chain carries TRBV7-3 and TRBJ2-7; D is uncertain. The ends were cut back, 5 bases at V and 2 bases at J, with 16 bases in the middle. The CDR3 runs to 15 residues. The V gene's germline CDR1 is SGHTA and CDR2 FQGTGA. The CDR3 protein is CASSTYAGPPYEQYF. The CDR3 region has the DNA TGTGCCAGCAGCACCTATGCCGGGCCTCCCTACGAGCAGTACTTC. The full variable domain, rest sourced from reference TRBV7-3 and TRBJ2-7, is GAGVSQTPSNKVTEKGKYVELRCDPISGHTALYWYRQSLGQGPEFLIYFQGTGAADDSGLPNDRFFAVRPEGSVSTLKIQRTERGDSAVYLCASSTYAGPPYEQYFGPGTRLTVT.

This clonotype was counted only a few times. V is TRBV12-3 or TRBV12-4 and J is TRBJ1-1; the D is unclear. The CDR3 spans 17 residues. Trimming took 6 bases from V and 0 from J, leaving 20 bases between them. The CDR3 loop reads CASSTLGTPLMNTEAFF. The CDR3 bases are TGTGCCAGCAGCACCTTAGGTACGCCCTTGATGAACACTGAAGCTTTCTTT.

This clonotype was seen only a few times. This rearrangement joins TRBV19 to TRBJ2-3; 8 positions agree with TRBD2. Trimming at V came to 7 bases and at J to 6 bases, leaving 15 bases not matched to a gene. Germline lookup yields CDR1 LNHDA and CDR2 SQIVND (reference sequence). The length of the CDR3 is 16 residues. The CDR3 DNA reads as TGTGCCAGTACCGCAACATTTAGCGGGGTGGGGGATACGCAGTATTTT. Translating it yields CASTATFSGVGDTQYF.

This clonotype has at least ten counts. The chain recombines TRBV11-2 with TRBJ2-3, with TRBD2 matching over 10 bases. This CDR3 comprises 18 residues. Trimming cost V 3 bases and J 0 bases; bases outside gene matches: 9. Germline values: CDR1 SGHAT, CDR2 FQNNGV. DNA for the CDR3: TGTGCCAGCAGCTTGTTTCCTAGCGGGGGCCCTAGCACAGATACGCAGTATTTT. Its translation is CASSLFPSGGPSTDTQYF.

At least ten counts were recorded for this clonotype. This CDR3 reads CATRAQGGSPLHF. The CDR3 DNA is TGTGCCACCAGAGCACAGGGAGGCTCACCCCTCCACTTT. V is TRBV15 and J is TRBJ1-6; tentative D call: TRBD1 (6 bases). This CDR3 contains 13 residues. V was shortened by 6 bases and J by 10 bases, with 13 bases between the two germline ends. Germline V gene data show CDR1 as LNHNV and CDR2 as YYDKDF (reference sequence).

The rearrangement uses TRBV10-3 and TRBJ2-3; TRBD1 matches 7 bases. Germline CDR1 is ENHRY and CDR2 is SYGVKD. The CDR3 is 13 residues long. The V segment lost 10 bases and the J segment 0 bases; nucleotides outside the gene matches: 4. The chain's CDR3 is CATTGDSTDTQYF. CDR3 in DNA: TGTGCCACCACAGGGGACAGCACAGATACGCAGTATTTT.

The sample holds a few counts of this clonotype. V usage is TRBV5-4 and J usage is TRBJ2-1; D uncertain. V lost 4 bases to trimming and J lost 2 bases, with 10 bases between them. Germline V gene data show CDR1 as SGHNT and CDR2 as YYREEE (reference sequence). This CDR3 is built from 14 residues. The CDR3 here is CASSDEFPYNEQFF. The CDR3 DNA reads as TGTGCCAGCAGCGACGAGTTCCCCTACAATGAGCAGTTCTTC. The whole variable domain, remainder taken from reference TRBV5-4 and TRBJ2-1, is ETGVTQSPTHLIKTRGQQVTLRCSSQSGHNTVSWYQQALGQGPQFIFQYYREEENGRGNFPPRFSGLQFPNYSSELNVNALELDDSALYLCASSDEFPYNEQFFGPGTRLTVL.

This chain uses TRBV20-1 with TRBJ1-2; 9 nucleotides line up with TRBD1. Germline CDR1 reads DFQATT; CDR2 reads SNEGSKA (reference sequence). CDR3 length: 13 residues. V shed 6 bases, J shed 8 bases, and the junction held 10 bases outside the gene matches. The CDR3 here is CSASGTGFGGYTF. The CDR3 DNA sequence: TGCAGTGCATCCGGGACAGGGTTCGGGGGCTACACCTTC.